This T cell receptor beta chain originates from a study of blood T cell repertoires in COVID-19. Study details: The United States, Italy and Spain supplied acute and convalescent COVID-19 samples.

The V gene lost 3 bases and the J gene lost 8 bases, with 16 bases spanning the gap. This CDR3 has 15 amino acids. Germline V lookup: CDR1 MGHRA, CDR2 YSYEKL. Original processing notes: It was from reference gene primer amplification that nucleated cell counts were estimated. Produced via immunoSEQ multiplex PCR; TCRdb's table is partial and in-frame only. V and J calls and clone size are given by that table; D and trimming were obtained from the DNA. The data show 130,000 to 150,000 clones, with about nine tenths seen just once and 2% to 2.5% held by the top ten. This TCR came from a human donor in a cohort sampled during active COVID-19. Material for sequencing was peripheral blood. The rearrangement joins TRBV4-1 to TRBJ1-4; a weak D match, TRBD1 (6 bases). This CDR3 reads CASSQYRDTREKLFF. CDR3 sequence (DNA): TGCGCCAGCAGCCAGTACAGGGATACGAGAGAAAAACTGTTTTTT.